This T cell receptor beta chain was recovered during a study of T cell responses to AZD1222 COVID-19 vaccine. Overall study findings and caveats: CD4 TCRs covered the whole spike, strongest at regions 160-218 and 743-854. No day 14 peak samples; only post-peak repertoires were characterized.

This table comes from immunoSEQ multiplex PCR, and its TCRdb copy is limited to in-frame clones, with some not included. Of 75,000 to 95,000 clones in the sample, more than 85% were seen once. V gave up 4 bases and J gave up 2 bases, with 11 bases separating them. The CDR3 is made up of 15 amino acids. From germline, CDR1 is SGHAT and CDR2 FQNNGV. This clone was counted a single time. Its antigen is still unknown. The chain employs TRBV11-2 and TRBJ2-2, with D possibly TRBD2 on 7 matching bases. The TCR originated in an adult who received the AZD1222 COVID-19 vaccine. This sample comprised peripheral blood, obtained 28 days after the second AZD1222 dose. The CDR3 coding sequence is TGTGCCAGCAGCTGGAGCGGGACAAACACCGGGGAGCTGTTTTTT. It is translated as CASSWSGTNTGELFF.